These T cell receptor beta chains were read from a single sample in a study of T cell responses to AZD1222 COVID-19 vaccine. Measured with immunoSEQ multiplex PCR; TCRdb has only the in-frame clones, and not every one. Of 110,000 to 150,000 clones in the sample, approximately 91% were seen once. The material sequenced was peripheral blood, taken 28 days after the second AZD1222 dose. These receptors were collected from an adult who received the AZD1222 COVID-19 vaccine. Each CDR3 is given with its conserved first and last residue. A D gene is named only where the DNA matches it firmly. Size values are once, few and many counts, or a class for expanded clones, and some rows have none.

J	D	V	size	CDR3	DNA
TRBJ1-2	TRBD1	TRBV30	-	CAWSVLGTGYGYTF	TGTGCCTGGAGTGTACTCGGGACAGGGTATGGCTACACCTTC
TRBJ1-1	-	TRBV2	once	CASRQGVGTEAFF	TGTGCCAGCAGACAGGGAGTAGGCACTGAAGCTTTCTTT
TRBJ1-1	TRBD1	TRBV5-1	-	CASTRDRGTEAFF	TGCGCCAGCACCAGGGACAGGGGCACTGAAGCTTTCTTT
TRBJ1-1	TRBD1	TRBV7-2	once	CASNRDRANTEAFF	TGTGCCAGCAACCGGGACAGGGCGAACACTGAAGCTTTCTTT
TRBJ2-1	-	TRBV12-3/TRBV12-4	-	CASSLEGPKVQFF	TGTGCCAGCAGTTTAGAGGGACCCAAGGTCCAGTTCTTC
TRBJ2-7	-	TRBV5-1	-	CASSYLWTASYEQYF	TGCGCCAGCAGCTACCTGTGGACGGCCTCCTACGAGCAGTACTTC
TRBJ2-5	TRBD1	TRBV4-2	-	CASSQTRDSLETQYF	TGTGCCAGCAGCCAGACCAGGGACAGTTTAGAGACCCAGTACTTC
TRBJ1-1	-	TRBV3-1/TRBV3-2	-	CASSPTVYDTEAFF	TGTGCCAGCAGCCCAACCGTCTACGACACTGAAGCTTTCTTT
TRBJ1-2	-	TRBV6-5	-	CASSFVPGDGYTF	TGTGCCAGCAGTTTTGTCCCAGGGGATGGCTACACCTTC
TRBJ1-1	-	TRBV7-8	-	CASSRPAEAFF	TGTGCCAGCAGCCGTCCCGCTGAAGCTTTCTTT
TRBJ1-1	-	TRBV10-1	-	CASIGPSGTEAFF	TGCGCCAGCATCGGACCTTCGGGCACTGAAGCTTTCTTT
TRBJ1-1	TRBD1	TRBV6-5	-	CASSSLGTGRNEAFF	TGTGCCAGCAGTTCCCTCGGGACAGGGCGAAATGAAGCTTTCTTT
TRBJ2-7	-	TRBV19	-	CASSITGSSYEQYF	TGTGCCAGTAGTATAACTGGGAGCTCCTACGAGCAGTACTTC
TRBJ1-6	-	TRBV4-1	-	CASSQDLGGLRSPLHF	TGCGCCAGCAGTCAAGATCTCGGGGGGCTTCGGTCACCCCTCCACTTT
TRBJ2-6	-	TRBV20-1	-	CSASGGAPGANVLTF	TGCAGTGCTAGTGGTGGGGCTCCTGGGGCCAACGTCCTGACTTTC
TRBJ1-1	-	TRBV6-5	-	CASSYSRRANTEAFF	TGTGCCAGCAGTTACTCCAGGAGGGCAAACACTGAAGCTTTCTTT
TRBJ1-1	TRBD1	TRBV5-4	-	CASSSRTGGFVSTEAFF	TGTGCCAGCAGCTCGCGGACAGGGGGTTTTGTTAGTACTGAAGCTTTCTTT
TRBJ1-5	-	TRBV30	-	CAWSSGNQPQHF	TGTGCCTGGAGTTCAGGGAATCAGCCCCAGCATTTT
TRBJ2-7	-	TRBV7-9	once	CAIRGGGFNPTLGYEQYF	TGTGCCATCCGGGGTGGGGGCTTCAACCCAACCCTGGGATACGAGCAGTACTTC
TRBJ1-3	-	TRBV9	-	CASSVAPGNTIYF	TGTGCCAGCAGCGTAGCCCCTGGAAACACCATATATTTT
TRBJ2-7	-	TRBV11-2	-	CASSLGSPLLYEQYF	TGTGCCAGCAGCTTAGGGAGCCCCCTCCTCTACGAGCAGTACTTC
TRBJ1-5	-	TRBV11-2	-	CASSPLLRNQPQHF	TGTGCCAGCAGCCCCTTATTGAGGAATCAGCCCCAGCATTTT
TRBJ2-7	-	TRBV18	once	CASSPAPGQSTYEQYF	TGTGCCAGCTCACCTGCTCCCGGACAGAGCACCTACGAGCAGTACTTC
TRBJ2-3	-	TRBV5-1	once	CASSLGLASTDTQYF	TGCGCCAGCAGCTTGGGGCTAGCGAGCACAGATACGCAGTATTTT
TRBJ1-1	TRBD1	TRBV5-1	-	CASSSMGQANTEAFF	TGCGCCAGCAGCTCCATGGGACAGGCAAACACTGAAGCTTTCTTT
TRBJ2-3	TRBD2	TRBV25-1	-	CASTGLAGGTDTQYF	TGTGCCAGCACCGGGCTAGCGGGGGGCACAGATACGCAGTATTTT
TRBJ2-7	-	TRBV27	-	CASSPPSYEQYF	TGTGCCAGCAGTCCACCCTCCTACGAGCAGTACTTC
TRBJ2-7	-	TRBV28	-	CASSWTSLEQYF	TGTGCCAGCAGTTGGACCTCCCTCGAGCAGTACTTC
TRBJ1-1	TRBD1	TRBV10-3	few	CAISRTGSKGAEAFF	TGTGCCATTAGCCGGACAGGAAGTAAGGGGGCTGAAGCTTTCTTT
TRBJ1-3	-	TRBV30	-	CAWSGGSIYF	TGTGCCTGGAGCGGGGGGTCCATATATTTT
TRBJ1-4	TRBD1	TRBV19	once	CASSHRQGATNEKLFF	TGTGCCAGTAGTCATAGACAGGGGGCAACTAATGAAAAACTGTTTTTT
TRBJ1-1	-	TRBV19	-	CASSISQSGDTEAFF	TGTGCCAGTAGTATCTCCCAATCGGGGGACACTGAAGCTTTCTTT
TRBJ1-4	-	TRBV6-2/TRBV6-3	-	CASSYSGTYGELFF	TGTGCCAGCAGTTACTCGGGGACTTACGGGGAACTGTTTTTT
TRBJ1-2	-	TRBV6-6	-	CASSLSGRRDYGYTF	TGTGCCAGCAGCCTAAGCGGCAGGAGGGACTATGGCTACACCTTC
TRBJ2-2	TRBD1	TRBV7-3	-	CASSRTGMNTGELFF	TGTGCCAGCAGCCGGACAGGGATGAACACCGGGGAGCTGTTTTTT
TRBJ2-5	TRBD2	TRBV18	-	CASSPPSFAGEETQYF	TGTGCCAGCTCACCACCGTCGTTCGCGGGGGAAGAGACCCAGTACTTC
TRBJ1-1	-	TRBV11-2	-	CASSLVWERNTEAFF	TGTGCCAGCAGCTTAGTTTGGGAAAGGAACACTGAAGCTTTCTTT
TRBJ1-5	-	TRBV12-3/TRBV12-4	-	CASSPGYNQPQHF	TGTGCCAGCAGCCCAGGGTACAATCAGCCCCAGCATTTT
TRBJ2-7	-	TRBV9	-	CASSDPRGTLRGVDEQYF	TGTGCCAGCAGCGACCCCCGGGGGACACTCAGGGGGGTAGACGAGCAGTACTTC
TRBJ1-6	-	TRBV6-4	-	CASSGDDNSPLHF	TGTGCCAGCAGCGGGGACGATAATTCACCCCTCCACTTT
TRBJ2-1	TRBD1	TRBV7-3	once	CASSSTGTGMGNEQFF	TGTGCCAGCAGCTCGACCGGGACAGGGATGGGCAATGAGCAGTTCTTC
TRBJ2-5	TRBD2	TRBV3-1/TRBV3-2	-	CASSQAASGPQETQYF	TGTGCCAGCAGCCAAGCCGCTAGCGGTCCGCAAGAGACCCAGTACTTC
TRBJ1-2	-	TRBV21-1	-	CASSKSAWSGGGYTF	TGTGCCAGCAGCAAATCCGCTTGGAGTGGAGGAGGCTACACCTTC
TRBJ1-2	TRBD1	TRBV19	-	CASSPRQGAQGNYGYTF	TGTGCCAGTAGTCCCCGACAGGGGGCCCAGGGAAACTATGGCTACACCTTC
TRBJ1-2	-	TRBV7-2	-	CASSLGVLGFDGYTF	TGTGCCAGCAGCTTAGGAGTTCTAGGGTTTGATGGCTACACCTTC